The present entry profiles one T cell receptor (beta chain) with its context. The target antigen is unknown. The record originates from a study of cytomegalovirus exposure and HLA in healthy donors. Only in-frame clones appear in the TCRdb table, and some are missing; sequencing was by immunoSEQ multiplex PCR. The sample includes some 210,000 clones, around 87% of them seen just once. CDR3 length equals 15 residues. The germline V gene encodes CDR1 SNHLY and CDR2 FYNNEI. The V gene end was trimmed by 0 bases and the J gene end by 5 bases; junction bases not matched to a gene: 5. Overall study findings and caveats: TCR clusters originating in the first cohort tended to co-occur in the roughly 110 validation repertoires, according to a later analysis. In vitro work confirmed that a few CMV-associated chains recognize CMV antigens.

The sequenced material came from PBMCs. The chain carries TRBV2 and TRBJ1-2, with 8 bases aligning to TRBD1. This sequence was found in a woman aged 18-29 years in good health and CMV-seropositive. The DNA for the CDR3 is TGTGCCAGCAGTGAAGCCGCAGGGGGCGGTTATGGCTACACCTTC. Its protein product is CASSEAAGGGYGYTF.